Below, 8 T cell receptor beta chains from the same sample are listed, as sequenced in a study of blood T cell repertoires in COVID-19. Assay: immunoSEQ multiplex PCR; the TCRdb copy retains only in-frame clones and omits some. The sample comprises roughly 260,000 clones, 70% to 90% of which are singletons, and approximately 2.1% rests with the top ten. Sequencing was carried out using peripheral blood. All receptors come from a woman aged 40 to 50 who had recovered from COVID-19.

The chain has TRBV29-1 and TRBJ2-1; 9 bases fit TRBD2. Losses at the gene ends were 7 bases for V and 8 bases for J; bases not matched to a gene: 12. Germline loops: CDR1 SQVTM, CDR2 ANQGSEA. The CDR3 contains 14 residues. CDR3 sequence (DNA): TGCAGCGCCCGGGGGAGCGGGAGGTCGGATGAGCAGTTCTTC. Translated: CSARGSGRSDEQFF.

The rearrangement joins TRBV7-9 to TRBJ1-2; TRBD1 matches 9 bases. V shed 5 bases and J 5 bases; nucleotides not matched to a gene: 9. This CDR3 spans 15 amino acids. CDR1 is SEHNR, CDR2 FQNEAQ, per germline (reference sequence). The CDR3 is CASSNRTGEGYGYTF. In DNA form, the CDR3 reads TGTGCCAGCAGCAACCGGACAGGGGAAGGGTATGGCTACACCTTC.

The chain recombines TRBV4-2 with TRBJ1-6; a weak D match, TRBD1 (6 bases). Trimming stripped 0 bases from V and 6 bases from J, with 12 bases between. The CDR3 sequence is 16 residues long. The germline V gene encodes CDR1 LGHNA and CDR2 YNFKEQ. The CDR3 protein is CASSQDEGRGNSPLHF. The CDR3 DNA reads TGTGCCAGCAGCCAAGATGAGGGCAGGGGTAATTCACCCCTCCACTTT.

This clone has just a few counts. Different DNA sequences within this sample yield the same CDR3. CDR3 nucleotide sequence: TGTGCCAGCCGGGACAGGGGTAATTCACCCCTCCACTTT. Protein sequence: CASRDRGNSPLHF. The chain recombines TRBV2 with TRBJ1-6, with 10 bases fitting TRBD1. The trim removed 8 bases at V and 6 bases at J, leaving 1 base unmatched. Germline assignment: CDR1 SNHLY and CDR2 FYNNEI. The CDR3 sequence is 13 residues long.

The chain uses TRBV7-9 and TRBJ2-5, with D tentatively TRBD1 (5 bases). Germline V gene sequence: CDR1 SEHNR, CDR2 FQNEAQ (reference sequence). Trimming removed 5 bases at V and 1 base at J, with 14 bases between. The CDR3 is made up of 15 amino acids. The CDR3 region is CASSQGASFQETQYF. CDR3 coding DNA: TGTGCCAGCAGCCAAGGGGCCAGCTTCCAAGAGACCCAGTACTTC.

This clone was found once. J is TRBJ2-3 and V is TRBV7-3; D possibly corresponds to TRBD1 (5 bases). The CDR3 totals 15 residues. Germline V gene sequence: CDR1 SGHTA, CDR2 FQGTGA. Trimming took off 5 bases at V and 0 bases at J, with 12 bases between the two ends. The DNA of the CDR3 is TGTGCCAGCAGCCCAGGGCCGGCTAGCACAGATACGCAGTATTTT. It is translated as CASSPGPASTDTQYF.

The chain couples TRBV3-1 (or the pseudogene TRBV3-2) to TRBJ2-2; 7 nucleotides line up with TRBD2. CDR1 is LGHDT, CDR2 YNNKEL, per germline (reference sequence). The CDR3 is made up of 16 amino acids. After removal of 4 bases from V and 5 bases from J, the junction contained 10 bases not matched to a gene. The CDR3 reads CASSPSELAETGELFF. Here the CDR3 DNA reads TGTGCCAGCAGCCCGAGTGAGCTAGCGGAGACCGGGGAGCTGTTTTTT.

In its sample, this clone was seen a few times. The gene calls are TRBV30 and TRBJ2-1; the D is unclear. Deletions cut 5 bases from V and 5 bases from J, with 19 bases between. This CDR3 region has 15 residues. CDR1 and CDR2 from the germline V gene are GTSNPN and SVGIG (reference sequence). The CDR3 reads CAWATARITHNEQFF. The CDR3 DNA is TGTGCCTGGGCGACGGCCAGGATTACCCACAATGAGCAGTTCTTC.